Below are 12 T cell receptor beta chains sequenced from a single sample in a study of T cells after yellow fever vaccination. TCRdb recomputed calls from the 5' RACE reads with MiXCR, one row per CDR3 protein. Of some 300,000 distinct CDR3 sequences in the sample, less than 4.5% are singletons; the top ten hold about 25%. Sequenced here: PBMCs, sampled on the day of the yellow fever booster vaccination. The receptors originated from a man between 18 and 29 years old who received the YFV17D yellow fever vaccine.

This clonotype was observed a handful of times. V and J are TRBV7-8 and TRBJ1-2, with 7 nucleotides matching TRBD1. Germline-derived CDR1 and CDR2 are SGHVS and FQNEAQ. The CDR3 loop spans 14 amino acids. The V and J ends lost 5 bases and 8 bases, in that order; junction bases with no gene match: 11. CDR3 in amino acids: CASSTRTGGRGYTF. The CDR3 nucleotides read TGTGCCAGCAGCACGAGGACAGGCGGTAGGGGCTACACCTTC.

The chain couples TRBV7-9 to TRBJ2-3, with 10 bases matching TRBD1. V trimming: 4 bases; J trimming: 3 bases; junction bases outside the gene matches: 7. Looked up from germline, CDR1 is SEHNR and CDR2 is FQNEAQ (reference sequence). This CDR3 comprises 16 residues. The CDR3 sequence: CASSSSGQGLTDTQYF. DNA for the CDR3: TGTGCCAGCAGCTCATCGGGACAGGGGCTGACAGATACGCAGTATTTT.

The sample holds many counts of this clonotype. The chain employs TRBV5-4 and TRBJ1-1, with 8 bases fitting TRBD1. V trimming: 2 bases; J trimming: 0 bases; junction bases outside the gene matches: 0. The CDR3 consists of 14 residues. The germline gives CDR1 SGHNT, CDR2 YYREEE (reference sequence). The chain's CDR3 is CASSLQGVNTEAFF. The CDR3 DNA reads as TGTGCCAGCAGCTTACAGGGGGTGAACACTGAAGCTTTCTTT.

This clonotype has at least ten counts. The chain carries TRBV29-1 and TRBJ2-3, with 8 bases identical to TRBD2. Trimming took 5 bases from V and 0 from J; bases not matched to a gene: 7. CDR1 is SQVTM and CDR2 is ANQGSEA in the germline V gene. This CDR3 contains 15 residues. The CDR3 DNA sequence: TGCAGCGTTAGATTGGCTAGCGGGAGCACAGATACGCAGTATTTT. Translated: CSVRLASGSTDTQYF.

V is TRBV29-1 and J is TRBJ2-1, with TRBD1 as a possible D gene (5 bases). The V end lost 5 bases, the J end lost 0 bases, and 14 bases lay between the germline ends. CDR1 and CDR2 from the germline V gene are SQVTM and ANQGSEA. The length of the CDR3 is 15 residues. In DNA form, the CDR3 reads TGCAGCGTTCTAGGACACTCTAGCTCCTACAATGAGCAGTTCTTC. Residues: CSVLGHSSSYNEQFF.

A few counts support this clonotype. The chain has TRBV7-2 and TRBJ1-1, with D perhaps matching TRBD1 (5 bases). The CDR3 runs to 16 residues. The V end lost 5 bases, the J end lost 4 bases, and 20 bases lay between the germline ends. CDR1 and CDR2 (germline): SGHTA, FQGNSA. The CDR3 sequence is CASSTLGGGFVTEAFF. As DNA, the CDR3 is TGTGCCAGCAGCACCCTGGGCGGGGGATTCGTCACTGAAGCTTTCTTT.

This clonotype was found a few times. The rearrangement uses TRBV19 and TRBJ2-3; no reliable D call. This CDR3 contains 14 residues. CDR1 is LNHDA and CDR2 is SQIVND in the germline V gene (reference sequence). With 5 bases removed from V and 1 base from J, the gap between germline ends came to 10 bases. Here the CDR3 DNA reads TGTGCCAGTAGTTGGGGAACTCGCACAGATACGCAGTATTTT. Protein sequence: CASSWGTRTDTQYF.

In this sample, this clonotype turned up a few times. Here the CDR3 reads CASTRHEADYGYTF. The CDR3 region has the DNA TGTGCCAGTACCAGACACGAGGCGGACTATGGCTACACCTTC. The chain couples TRBV19 to TRBJ1-2, with D uncertain. The CDR3 consists of 14 residues. The germline CDR1 and CDR2 sequences are LNHDA and SQIVND (reference sequence). Trimming took off 7 bases at V and 3 bases at J, with 15 bases between the two ends.

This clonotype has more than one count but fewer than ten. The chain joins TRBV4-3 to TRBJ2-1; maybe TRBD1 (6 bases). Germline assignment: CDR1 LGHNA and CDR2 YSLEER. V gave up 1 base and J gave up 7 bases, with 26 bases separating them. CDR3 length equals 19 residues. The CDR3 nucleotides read TGCGCCAGCAGCCAAGGGTTTACCACAGGGTTGTCATTGGTGAATGAGCAGTTCTTC. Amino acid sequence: CASSQGFTTGLSLVNEQFF.

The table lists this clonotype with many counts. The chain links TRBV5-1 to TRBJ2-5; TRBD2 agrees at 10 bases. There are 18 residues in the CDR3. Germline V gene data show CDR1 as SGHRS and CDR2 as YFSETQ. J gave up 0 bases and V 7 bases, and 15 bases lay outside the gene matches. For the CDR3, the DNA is TGCGCCAGCTCCGAGTTCGGACTAGCGGCGATGTACCAAGAGACCCAGTACTTC. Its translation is CASSEFGLAAMYQETQYF.

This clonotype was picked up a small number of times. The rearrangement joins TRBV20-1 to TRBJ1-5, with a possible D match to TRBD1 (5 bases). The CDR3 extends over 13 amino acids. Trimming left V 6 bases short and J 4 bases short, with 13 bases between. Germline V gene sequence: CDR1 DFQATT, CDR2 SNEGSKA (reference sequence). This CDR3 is CSAGGGVNQPQHF. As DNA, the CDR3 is TGCAGTGCCGGCGGGGGGGTGAATCAGCCCCAGCATTTT.

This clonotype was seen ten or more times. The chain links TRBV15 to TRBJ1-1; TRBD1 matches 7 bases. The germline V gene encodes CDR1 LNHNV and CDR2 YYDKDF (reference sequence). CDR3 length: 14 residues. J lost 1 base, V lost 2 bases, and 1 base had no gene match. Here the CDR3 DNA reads TGTGCCACCAGCAGATACAGGGGGAACACTGAAGCTTTCTTT. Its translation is CATSRYRGNTEAFF.